This T cell receptor (beta chain) was sequenced in a study of OX40 agonist ivuxolimab in advanced cancers. The wider study: Each dose-escalation patient presented with hepatocellular carcinoma, melanoma, renal cell or head and neck cancer. Partial responses occurred in three patients (one hepatocellular carcinoma, two cutaneous melanoma).

Concerning this clone itself: The target antigen is unknown.

Sequencing was performed with immunoSEQ multiplex PCR; in TCRdb, only in-frame clones are kept and a portion is missing. This table has under 80,000 clones, roughly 93% appearing once. Study conclusions and caveats: CD8+ T cells were the subset that, on average, had more expanded clones than CD4+.

Trimming cost V 0 bases and J 5 bases; bases outside gene matches: 6. CDR1 and CDR2 (germline): SGHVS, FQNEAQ. CDR3 length: 16 residues. The TCR was taken from an adult with an advanced solid tumor such as melanoma, head and neck, liver or kidney cancer. The chain carries TRBV7-8 and TRBJ1-1; 10 bases line up with TRBD1. Sequencing used CD4+ or CD8+ T cells sorted from blood, obtained in a trial of the OX40 agonist ivuxolimab. CDR3 nucleotides: TGTGCCAGCAGCTTAGCGACAGGGGGCGGGCGGACTGAAGCTTTCTTT. Amino acids: CASSLATGGGRTEAFF.